Listed below are T cell receptor beta chains from one sample, sequenced in a study of neurological immune-mediated disorders. One entry per CDR3 protein results from TCRdb running MiXCR on the 5' RACE reads. The sample shows about 92,000 distinct CDR3 sequences, under 4.5% of them seen only once. Sequenced: PBMCs. The receptors here all came from a woman aged 45-60 years with multiple sclerosis. Both conserved end residues are trimmed from each CDR3. The size of a clone is reported for some rows only, either as once, few or many, or as a class for expanded clones.

clone_size j_call v_call cdr3_aa
many TRBJ2-1 TRBV10-3 AIFGGQFYNEQF
many TRBJ2-7 TRBV15 ATSRDDRTLFYEQY
. TRBJ2-5 TRBV7-2 ASSRRWETQY
many TRBJ2-3 TRBV20-1 SARLAAVTDTQY
many TRBJ2-2 TRBV5-1 ASSSGSSGELF
many TRBJ1-1 TRBV5-1 ASSLVGTLNTEAF
many TRBJ1-1 TRBV5-1 ASSLVNRANTEAF
many TRBJ1-1 TRBV5-1 ASTLMGENTEAF
many TRBJ1-1 TRBV20-1 SASKIGGGVTEAF
. TRBJ1-5 TRBV5-1 ASSWGTGGNQPQH
many TRBJ2-1 TRBV27 ASSSPGTGSHEQF
many TRBJ2-3 TRBV5-6 ATGWGREDTQY
many TRBJ2-3 TRBV3-1 ASSPGGPVKTDTQY
many TRBJ1-5 TRBV7-7 ASSSQTGGYGNQPQH
many TRBJ2-2 TRBV20-1 SARGSLRGGARELF
many TRBJ2-3 TRBV15 ATSRVVAGPDTQY
many TRBJ1-1 TRBV5-1 ASSLGRTNTEAF
many TRBJ1-4 TRBV29-1 SVRGSNEKLF
many TRBJ2-2 TRBV7-2 ASSLAAWTGELF
. TRBJ1-6 TRBV7-2 ASSLVGGYNSPLH
many TRBJ2-3 TRBV12-3/TRBV12-4 ASRRQGDTQY